The 3 T cell receptor beta chains below all came from one sample that was sequenced in a study of blood T cell repertoires in COVID-19. The table came from immunoSEQ multiplex PCR; TCRdb's copy has only in-frame clones and leaves some out. Among about 270,000 clones, around four fifths were seen once, and the ten largest hold 4% to 5%. The sequenced material came from peripheral blood. Every receptor here comes from a woman aged 45-59 years with active or convalescent COVID-19.

The chain carries TRBV12-3 or TRBV12-4 and TRBJ1-3; 7 positions agree with TRBD1. The CDR3 extends over 13 amino acids. Trimming cost V 5 bases and J 7 bases; bases outside gene matches: 5. In nucleotides, the CDR3 is TGTGCCAGCAGTCCGTCACAGGGGAACACCATATATTTT. Its translation is CASSPSQGNTIYF.

The table lists this clone with a count of one. At one end, the junction sequence differs from germline, possibly due to a read error. The chain links TRBV7-7 to TRBJ2-2; 9 nucleotides match TRBD1. This CDR3 contains 16 residues. In germline, CDR1 is SSHAT, CDR2 FNYEAQ (reference sequence). DNA for the CDR3: TGTGCTAGCAGCTTCAGAACAGGGGGCGACACCGGGGAGCTGTTTTTT. Translating it yields CASSFRTGGDTGELFF. The full variable domain, in which reference TRBV7-7 and TRBJ2-2 provide the parts outside the CDR3, is GAGVSQSPRYKVTKRGQDVTLRCDPISSHATLYWYQQALGQGPEFLTYFNYEAQPDKSGLPSDRFSAERPEGSISTLTIQRTEQRDSAMYRCASSFRTGGDTGELFFGEGSRLTVL.

The CDR3 region has the DNA TGTGCCAGCAGTCAAGGGACTAGCATGTACGAGCAGTACTTC. This translates into CASSQGTSMYEQYF. The chain combines TRBV2 with TRBJ2-7; 9 positions agree with TRBD2. J lost 4 bases, V lost 5 bases, and 6 bases had no gene match. Germline CDR1 reads SNHLY; CDR2 reads FYNNEI. This CDR3 has 14 residues.